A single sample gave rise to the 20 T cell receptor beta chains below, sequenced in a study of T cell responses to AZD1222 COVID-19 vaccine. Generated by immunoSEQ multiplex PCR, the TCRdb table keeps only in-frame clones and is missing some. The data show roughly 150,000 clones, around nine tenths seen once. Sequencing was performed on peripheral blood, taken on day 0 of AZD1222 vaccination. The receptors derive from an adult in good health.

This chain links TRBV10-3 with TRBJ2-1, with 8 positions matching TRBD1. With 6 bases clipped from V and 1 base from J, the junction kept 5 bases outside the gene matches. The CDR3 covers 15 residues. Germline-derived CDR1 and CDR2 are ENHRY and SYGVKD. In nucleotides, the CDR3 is TGTGCCATCAGGACAGGACAGGGTTCCTACAATGAGCAGTTCTTC. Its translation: CAIRTGQGSYNEQFF.

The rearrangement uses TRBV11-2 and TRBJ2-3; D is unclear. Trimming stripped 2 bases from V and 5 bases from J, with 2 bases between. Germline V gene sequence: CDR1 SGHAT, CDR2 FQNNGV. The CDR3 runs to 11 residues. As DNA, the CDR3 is TGTGCCAGCAGCTTAATAGATACGCAGTATTTT. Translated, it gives CASSLIDTQYF.

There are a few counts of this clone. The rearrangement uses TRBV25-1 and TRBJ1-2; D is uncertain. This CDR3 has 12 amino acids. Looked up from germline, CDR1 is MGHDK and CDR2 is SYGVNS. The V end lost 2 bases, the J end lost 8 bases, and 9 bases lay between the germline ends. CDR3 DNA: TGTGCCAGCAGTGAAAGTCTGGGCGGCTACACCTTC. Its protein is CASSESLGGYTF.

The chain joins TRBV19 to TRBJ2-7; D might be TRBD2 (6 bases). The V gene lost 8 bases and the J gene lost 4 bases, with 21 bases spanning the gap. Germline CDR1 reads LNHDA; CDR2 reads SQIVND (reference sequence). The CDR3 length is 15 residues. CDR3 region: CASSGGPGAEYEQYF. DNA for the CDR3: TGTGCCAGTTCCGGAGGGCCAGGCGCCGAATACGAGCAGTACTTC.

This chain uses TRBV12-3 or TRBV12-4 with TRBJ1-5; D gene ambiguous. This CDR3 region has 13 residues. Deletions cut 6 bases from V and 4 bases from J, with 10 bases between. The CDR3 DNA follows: TGTGCCAGCAGGATGACGGTGAATCAGCCCCAGCATTTT. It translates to CASRMTVNQPQHF.

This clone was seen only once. The CDR3 region is CASSPGGLAGVARRIGELFF. In DNA form, the CDR3 reads TGTGCCAGTAGTCCCGGGGGACTAGCGGGAGTGGCCCGAAGAATCGGGGAGCTGTTTTTT. This chain joins TRBV19 and TRBJ2-2, with 14 bases identical to TRBD2. Germline-derived CDR1 and CDR2 are LNHDA and SQIVND (reference sequence). The CDR3 totals 20 residues. The ends lost 5 bases at V and 7 bases at J; junction bases unmatched: 18.

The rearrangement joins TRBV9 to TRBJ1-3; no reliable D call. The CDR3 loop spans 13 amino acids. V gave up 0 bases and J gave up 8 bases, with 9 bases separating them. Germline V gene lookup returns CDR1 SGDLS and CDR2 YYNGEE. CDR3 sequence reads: CASSVGGGDTIYF. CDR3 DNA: TGTGCCAGCAGCGTAGGAGGTGGGGACACCATATATTTT.

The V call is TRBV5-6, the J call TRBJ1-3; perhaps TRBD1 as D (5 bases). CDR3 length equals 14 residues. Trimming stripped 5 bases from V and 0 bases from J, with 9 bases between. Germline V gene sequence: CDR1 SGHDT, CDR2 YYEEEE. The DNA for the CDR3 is TGTGCCAGCAGGGGGGGAAGCTCTGGAAACACCATATATTTT. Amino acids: CASRGGSSGNTIYF.

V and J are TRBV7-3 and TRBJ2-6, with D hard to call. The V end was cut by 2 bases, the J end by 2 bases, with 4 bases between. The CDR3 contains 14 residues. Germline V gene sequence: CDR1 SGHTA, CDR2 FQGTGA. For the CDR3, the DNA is TGTGCCAGCAGCTTAGGGCCTGGGGCCAACGTCCTGACTTTC. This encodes CASSLGPGANVLTF.

The CDR3 sequence: CAIAGRKNEKLFF. In DNA form, the CDR3 reads TGTGCCATCGCCGGACGGAAAAATGAAAAACTGTTTTTT. The chain uses TRBV27 and TRBJ1-4; no clear D gene. This CDR3 contains 13 residues. The V end was cut by 10 bases, the J end by 5 bases, with 14 bases between. The germline V gene encodes CDR1 MNHEY and CDR2 SMNVEV (reference sequence).

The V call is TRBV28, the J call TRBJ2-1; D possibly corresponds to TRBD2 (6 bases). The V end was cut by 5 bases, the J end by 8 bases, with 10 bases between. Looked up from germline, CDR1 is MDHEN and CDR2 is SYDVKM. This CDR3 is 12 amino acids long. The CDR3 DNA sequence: TGTGCCAGCAGTGAAGAGCGGGATGAGCAGTTCTTC. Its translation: CASSEERDEQFF.

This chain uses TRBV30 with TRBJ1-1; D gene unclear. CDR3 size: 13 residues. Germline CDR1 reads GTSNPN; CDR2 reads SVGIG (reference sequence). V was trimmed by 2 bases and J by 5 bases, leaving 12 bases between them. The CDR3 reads CAWSPGLRTEAFF. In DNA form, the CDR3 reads TGTGCCTGGAGTCCTGGACTTCGGACTGAAGCTTTCTTT.

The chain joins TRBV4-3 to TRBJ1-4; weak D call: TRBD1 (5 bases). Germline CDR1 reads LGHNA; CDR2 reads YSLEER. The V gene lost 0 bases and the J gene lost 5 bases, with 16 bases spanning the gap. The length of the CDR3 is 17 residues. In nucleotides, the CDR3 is TGCGCCAGCAGCCAAGATCCCCTCCCAGGGATGAATGAAAAACTGTTTTTT. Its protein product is CASSQDPLPGMNEKLFF.

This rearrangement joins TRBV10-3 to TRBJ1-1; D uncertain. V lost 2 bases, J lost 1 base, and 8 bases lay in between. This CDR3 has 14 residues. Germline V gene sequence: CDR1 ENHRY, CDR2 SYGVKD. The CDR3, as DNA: TGTGCCATCAGTGAGAAGGCCCAGAACACTGAAGCTTTCTTT. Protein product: CAISEKAQNTEAFF.

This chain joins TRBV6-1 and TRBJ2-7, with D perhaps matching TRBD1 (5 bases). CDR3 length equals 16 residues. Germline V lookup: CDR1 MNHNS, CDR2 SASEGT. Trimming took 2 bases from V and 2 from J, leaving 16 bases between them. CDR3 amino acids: CASSESVPQGPYEQYF. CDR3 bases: TGTGCCAGCAGTGAATCGGTGCCCCAGGGTCCCTACGAGCAGTACTTC.

Here the CDR3 DNA reads TGTGCCACCAGCAGAGAACAGGGGAGGGTGGGAGTTCAGTACTTC. Translated: CATSREQGRVGVQYF. V and J are TRBV15 and TRBJ2-4; D could derive from TRBD1 or TRBD2 (7 bases each). The V gene's germline CDR1 is LNHNV and CDR2 YYDKDF (reference sequence). V lost 0 bases and J 11 bases, leaving 17 bases between the germline ends. The CDR3 consists of 15 residues. Full variable domain (remainder filled in from reference TRBV15 and TRBJ2-4): DAMVIQNPRYQVTQFGKPVTLSCSQTLNHNVMYWYQQKSSQAPKLLFHYYDKDFNNEADTPDNFQSRRPNTSFCFLDIRSPGLGDTAMYLCATSREQGRVGVQYFGAGTRLSVL.

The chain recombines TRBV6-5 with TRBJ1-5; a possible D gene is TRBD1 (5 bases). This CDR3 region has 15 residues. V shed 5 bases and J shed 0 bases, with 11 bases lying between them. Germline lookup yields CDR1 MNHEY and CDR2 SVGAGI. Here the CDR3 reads CASSPRQYSNQPQHF. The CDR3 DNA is TGTGCCAGCAGTCCCAGACAGTATAGCAATCAGCCCCAGCATTTT.

CDR3 sequence (DNA): TGTGCCAGCAGCACCGGACAAGAATATGGCTACACCTTC. Residues: CASSTGQEYGYTF. This chain links TRBV11-3 with TRBJ1-2; possible D gene TRBD1, 5 bases. Deletions cut 5 bases from V and 5 bases from J, with 12 bases between. Germline lookup yields CDR1 SGHNT and CDR2 YENEEA. CDR3 length: 13 residues.

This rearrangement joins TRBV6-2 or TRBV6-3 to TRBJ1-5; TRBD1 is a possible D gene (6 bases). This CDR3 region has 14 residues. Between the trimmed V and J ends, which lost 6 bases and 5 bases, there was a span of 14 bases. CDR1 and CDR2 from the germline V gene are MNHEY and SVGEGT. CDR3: CASSPTGSDQPQHF. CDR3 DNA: TGTGCCAGCAGCCCCACAGGGAGCGATCAGCCCCAGCATTTT.

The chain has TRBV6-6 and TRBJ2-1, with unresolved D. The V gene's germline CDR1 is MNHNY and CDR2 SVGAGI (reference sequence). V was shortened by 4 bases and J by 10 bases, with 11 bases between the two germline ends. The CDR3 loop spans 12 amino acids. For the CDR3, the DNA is TGTGCCAGCAGTTCCCGTGTATCGGAGCAGTTCTTC. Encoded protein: CASSSRVSEQFF.